Presented here are 6 T cell receptor beta chains from one specimen sequenced in a study of CD8 T cells in ankylosing spondylitis. Study conclusions and caveats: What seemed typical of ankylosing spondylitis blood was a TCR beta motif built from several highly homologous variants.

No antigen has been identified for these receptors. Each CDR3 protein is one row after TCRdb ran MiXCR on the 5' RACE reads. The data contain about 510,000 distinct CDR3 sequences, about 5.7% of them singletons. Sequenced input: blood, either unsorted or a sorted T cell fraction (not recorded which). The receptors were sampled from a male donor with ankylosing spondylitis.

The sample holds a few counts of this clonotype. The chain is built from TRBV7-2 and TRBJ2-5; D could derive from TRBD1 or TRBD2 (6 bases each). The CDR3 runs to 14 residues. The V gene's germline CDR1 is SGHTA and CDR2 FQGNSA. Trimming removed 5 bases from V and 5 bases from J, with 15 bases in between. CDR3 sequence reads: CASSPGGTQETQYF. The DNA of the CDR3 is TGTGCCAGCAGCCCCGGAGGGACACAGGAGACCCAGTACTTC.

This clonotype was seen ten or more times. This rearrangement joins TRBV5-1 to TRBJ1-1; no definite D call. This CDR3 comprises 14 residues. CDR1 and CDR2 (germline): SGHRS, YFSETQ. V lost 4 bases and J lost 1, with 11 bases in between. The CDR3 sequence: CASSPGGSNTEAFF. In DNA form, the CDR3 reads TGCGCCAGCAGCCCGGGAGGGTCGAACACTGAAGCTTTCTTT.

This clonotype was picked up a small number of times. The V call is TRBV10-3, the J call TRBJ2-3, with D possibly matching TRBD1 (6 bases). The CDR3 length is 14 residues. V shed 2 bases and J shed 4 bases, with 10 bases lying between them. Germline assignment: CDR1 ENHRY and CDR2 SYGVKD. CDR3 DNA: TGTGCCATCAGTGAGGTCAGGGGACCAGATACGCAGTATTTT. The encoded protein is CAISEVRGPDTQYF.

This clonotype has more than one count but fewer than ten. CDR3 DNA: TGTGCCAGCAGCTTGGTAGCGGGAGGTTACAATGAGCAGTTCTTC. Translation: CASSLVAGGYNEQFF. The V gene is TRBV5-5, the J gene TRBJ2-1; 10 bases align to TRBD2. Germline lookup yields CDR1 SGHKS and CDR2 YYEKEE (reference sequence). The CDR3 is 15 residues long. The V gene end was trimmed by 0 bases and the J gene end by 4 bases; junction bases not matched to a gene: 1.

This clonotype was detected ten times or more. The chain has TRBV5-6 and TRBJ2-1; 14 positions match TRBD2. There are 18 residues in the CDR3. Germline V CDR1 and CDR2: SGHDT, YYEEEE. V dropped 4 bases and J dropped 8; count of bases not matched to a gene: 14. CDR3 amino acids: CASSTLGLAGAEGDEQFF. The CDR3 DNA reads TGTGCCAGCAGCACACTGGGACTAGCGGGGGCGGAGGGTGATGAGCAGTTCTTC.

This clonotype was recorded many times. CDR3 in amino acids: CASSYGGSRHQETQYF. CDR3 sequence (DNA): TGTGCCAGCAGCTACGGTGGCTCCAGGCACCAAGAGACCCAGTACTTC. The chain recombines TRBV7-9 with TRBJ2-5, with D uncertain. V gave up 4 bases and J gave up 0 bases, with 15 bases separating them. The CDR3 sequence is 16 residues long. Germline CDR1 and CDR2: SEHNR and FQNEAQ (reference sequence).